The 7 T cell receptor beta chains below all came from one sample that was sequenced in a study. TCRdb processed the 5' RACE reads anew with MiXCR; each CDR3 protein has one entry. The data hold thousands of distinct CDR3 sequences, with around half observed a single time. Sequences were obtained from memory CD4+ T cells sorted from a lymph node. Subset given: memory CD4+ T cells, CD4+CD45RO+CD25-. The receptor set was obtained from a female donor with breast cancer.

CDR3 in DNA: TGTGCCATCAGTGAGTCGAGCCAAGTTTACGAGCAGTACTTC. This encodes CAISESSQVYEQYF. The genes are TRBV10-3 and TRBJ2-7; D is unresolved. This CDR3 is built from 14 residues. V lost 0 bases and J lost 4, with 10 bases in between. Germline loops: CDR1 ENHRY, CDR2 SYGVKD.

This chain joins TRBV15 and TRBJ2-1; D is ambiguous. Trimming took 2 bases from V and 13 from J, leaving 12 bases between them. CDR1 and CDR2 (germline): LNHNV, YYDKDF (reference sequence). This CDR3 contains 12 residues. CDR3 bases: TGTGCCACCAGCAGATATGAGAGTCCTCAGTTCTTC. Encoded protein: CATSRYESPQFF.

This clonotype came up a few times. CDR3 residues: CSAWTSGGGAEGYEQYF. Written as DNA, the CDR3 is TGCAGTGCATGGACTAGCGGGGGAGGGGCCGAGGGCTACGAGCAGTACTTC. The genes are TRBV20-1 and TRBJ2-7, with TRBD2 identical over 13 bases. Germline CDR1 DFQATT, CDR2 SNEGSKA (reference sequence). Trimming took 6 bases from V and 3 from J; bases not matched to a gene: 14. The CDR3 contains 17 residues.

The J gene is TRBJ2-3, the V gene TRBV7-6; 8 nucleotides align to TRBD2. V lost 4 bases, J lost 9 bases, and 6 bases stayed unmatched. Germline V CDR1 and CDR2: SGHVS, FNYEAQ. There are 13 residues in the CDR3. CDR3 protein: CASSSQAGATQYF. DNA of the CDR3: TGTGCCAGCAGCTCACAAGCGGGAGCCACGCAGTATTTT.

This clonotype was detected only a few times. The chain joins TRBV29-1 to TRBJ2-1, with TRBD2 matching over 14 bases. Germline V gene sequence: CDR1 SQVTM, CDR2 ANQGSEA. The CDR3 covers 14 residues. V dropped 3 bases and J dropped 9; count of bases not matched to a gene: 4. Written as DNA, the CDR3 is TGCAGCGTTGAGGCCGGGACTAGCGGGAGTGAGCAGTTCTTC. Its protein is CSVEAGTSGSEQFF.

The CDR3 sequence: CASSLEAGGEAQHF. DNA of the CDR3: TGTGCCAGCTCCCTCGAGGCCGGAGGAGAGGCCCAGCATTTT. V usage is TRBV18 and J usage is TRBJ1-5; D unresolved. The CDR3 covers 14 residues. The germline CDR1 and CDR2 sequences are KGHSH and LQKENI. Trimming shortened V by 6 bases and J by 11 bases, and 20 bases separated the two germline ends. The full variable domain, rest sourced from reference TRBV18 and TRBJ1-5, is NAGVMQNPRHLVRRRGQEARLRCSPMKGHSHVYWYRQLPEEGLKFMVYLQKENIIDESGMPKERFSAEFPKEGPSILRIQQVVRGDSAAYFCASSLEAGGEAQHFGDGTRLSIL.

This clonotype was detected only a few times. The rearrangement joins TRBV10-2 to TRBJ1-1, with no clear D. The CDR3 is 15 amino acids. The V and J ends lost 2 bases and 4 bases respectively, with 14 bases between them. Germline V gene lookup returns CDR1 WSHSY and CDR2 SAAADI. The CDR3 sequence is CASSELVALSTEAFF. The CDR3 nucleotides are TGCGCCAGCAGTGAGCTCGTGGCCCTGAGCACTGAAGCTTTCTTT.